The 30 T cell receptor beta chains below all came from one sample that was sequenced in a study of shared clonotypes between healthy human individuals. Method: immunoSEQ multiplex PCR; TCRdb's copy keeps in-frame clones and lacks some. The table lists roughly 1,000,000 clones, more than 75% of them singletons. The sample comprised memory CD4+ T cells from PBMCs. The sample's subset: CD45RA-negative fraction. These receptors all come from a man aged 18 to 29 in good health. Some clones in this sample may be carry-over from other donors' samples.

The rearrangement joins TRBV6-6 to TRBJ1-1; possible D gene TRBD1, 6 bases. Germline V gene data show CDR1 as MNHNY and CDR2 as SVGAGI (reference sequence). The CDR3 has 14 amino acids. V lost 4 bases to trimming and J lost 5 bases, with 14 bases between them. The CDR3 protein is CASSLVQGNTEAFF. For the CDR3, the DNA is TGTGCCAGCAGTTTGGTACAGGGAAATACTGAAGCTTTCTTT.

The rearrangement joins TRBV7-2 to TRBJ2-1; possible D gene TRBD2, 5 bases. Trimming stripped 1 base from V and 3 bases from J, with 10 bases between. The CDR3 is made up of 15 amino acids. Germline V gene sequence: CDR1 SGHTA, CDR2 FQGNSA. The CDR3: CASSLGLRGYNEQFF. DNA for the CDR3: TGTGCCAGCAGCTTAGGACTTCGGGGCTACAATGAGCAGTTCTTC.

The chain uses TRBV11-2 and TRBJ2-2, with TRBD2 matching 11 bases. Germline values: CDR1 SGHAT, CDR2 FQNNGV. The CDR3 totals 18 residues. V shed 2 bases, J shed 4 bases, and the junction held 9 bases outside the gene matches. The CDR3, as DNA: TGTGCCAGCAGCTTATTTCCGAGACTAGCGGGAATCACCGGGGAGCTGTTTTTT. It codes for CASSLFPRLAGITGELFF.

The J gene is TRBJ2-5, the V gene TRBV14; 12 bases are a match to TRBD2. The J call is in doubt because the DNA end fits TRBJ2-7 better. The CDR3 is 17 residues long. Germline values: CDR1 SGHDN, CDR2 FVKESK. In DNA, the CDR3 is TGTGCCAGCAGCCGTGCTAGCGGGAGGGGGGCCCCCTACGAGCAGTACTTC. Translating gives CASSRASGRGAPYEQYF.

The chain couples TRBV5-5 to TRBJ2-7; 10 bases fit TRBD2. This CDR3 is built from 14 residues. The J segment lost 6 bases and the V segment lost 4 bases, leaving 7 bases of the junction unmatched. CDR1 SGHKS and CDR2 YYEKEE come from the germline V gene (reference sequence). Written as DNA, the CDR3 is TGTGCCAGCAGCAGGCTAGCGGGAGTCTCCGAGCAGTACTTC. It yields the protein CASSRLAGVSEQYF.

CDR3 nucleotides: TGTGCCAGCAGTATGGGGTACAGCCGCTCTGGAAACACCATATATTTT. Its protein product is CASSMGYSRSGNTIYF. The V call is TRBV28, the J call TRBJ1-3, with unresolved D. CDR3 length: 16 amino acids. Trimming removed 5 bases at V and 0 bases at J, with 14 bases between. CDR1 is MDHEN and CDR2 is SYDVKM in the germline V gene.

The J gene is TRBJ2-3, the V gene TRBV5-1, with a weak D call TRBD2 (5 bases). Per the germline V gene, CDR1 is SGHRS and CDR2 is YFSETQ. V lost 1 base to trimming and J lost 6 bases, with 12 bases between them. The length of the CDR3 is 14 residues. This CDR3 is CASSLLPGKDTQYF. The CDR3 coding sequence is TGCGCCAGCAGCTTGTTGCCGGGAAAGGATACGCAGTATTTT.

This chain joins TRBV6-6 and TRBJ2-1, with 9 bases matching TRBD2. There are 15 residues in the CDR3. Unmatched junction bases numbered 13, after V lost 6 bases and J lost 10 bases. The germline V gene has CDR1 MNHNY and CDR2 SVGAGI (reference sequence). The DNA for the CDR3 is TGTGCCAGCAGCCCGGAGGTAGCGGGAGTAAGAGAGCAGTTCTTC. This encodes CASSPEVAGVREQFF.

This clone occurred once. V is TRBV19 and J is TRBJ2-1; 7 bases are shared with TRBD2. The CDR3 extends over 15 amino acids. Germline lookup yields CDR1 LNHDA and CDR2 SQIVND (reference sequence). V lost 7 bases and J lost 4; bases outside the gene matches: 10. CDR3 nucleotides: TGTGCCAGTAATCTCCGGGCGGGAGATTACAATGAGCAGTTCTTC. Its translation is CASNLRAGDYNEQFF. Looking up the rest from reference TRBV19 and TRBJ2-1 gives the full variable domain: DGGITQSPKYLFRKEGQNVTLSCEQNLNHDAMYWYRQDPGQGLRLIYYSQIVNDFQKGDIAEGYSVSREKKESFPLTVTSAQKNPTAFYLCASNLRAGDYNEQFFGPGTRLTVL.

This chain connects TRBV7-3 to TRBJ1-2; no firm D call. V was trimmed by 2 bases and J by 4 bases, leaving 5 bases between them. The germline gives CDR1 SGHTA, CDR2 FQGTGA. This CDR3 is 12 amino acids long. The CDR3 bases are TGTGCCAGCAGCTTATATGGCTATGGCTACACCTTC. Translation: CASSLYGYGYTF.

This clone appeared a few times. The CDR3 nucleotides are TGTGCCAGCAGCCGCGGACAGCAACTAGCTTTCTTT. Its translation is CASSRGQQLAFF. The chain couples TRBV7-9 to TRBJ1-1; a weak D match, TRBD1 (6 bases). CDR1 is SEHNR and CDR2 is FQNEAQ in the germline V gene (reference sequence). Trimming pared 5 bases from V and 10 bases from J, leaving 14 bases between. This CDR3 spans 12 amino acids.

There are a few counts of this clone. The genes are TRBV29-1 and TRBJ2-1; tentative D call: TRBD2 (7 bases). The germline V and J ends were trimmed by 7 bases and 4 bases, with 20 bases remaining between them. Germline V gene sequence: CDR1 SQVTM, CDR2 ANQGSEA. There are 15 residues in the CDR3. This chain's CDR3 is CSGGRGSEPYNEQFF. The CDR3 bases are TGCAGCGGGGGGCGCGGGAGTGAGCCTTACAATGAGCAGTTCTTC.

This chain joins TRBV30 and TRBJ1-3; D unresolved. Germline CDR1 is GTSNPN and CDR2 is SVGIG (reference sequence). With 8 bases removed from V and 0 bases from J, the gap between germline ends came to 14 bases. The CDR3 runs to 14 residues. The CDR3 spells CAGLSLSSGNTIYF. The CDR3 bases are TGTGCCGGACTCTCCCTCAGCTCTGGAAACACCATATATTTT.

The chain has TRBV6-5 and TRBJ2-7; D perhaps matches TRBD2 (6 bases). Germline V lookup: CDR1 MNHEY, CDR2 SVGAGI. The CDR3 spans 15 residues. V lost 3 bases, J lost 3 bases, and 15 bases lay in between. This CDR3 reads CASSYGGFRDYEQYF. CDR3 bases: TGTGCCAGCAGTTATGGGGGGTTTCGAGACTACGAGCAGTACTTC.

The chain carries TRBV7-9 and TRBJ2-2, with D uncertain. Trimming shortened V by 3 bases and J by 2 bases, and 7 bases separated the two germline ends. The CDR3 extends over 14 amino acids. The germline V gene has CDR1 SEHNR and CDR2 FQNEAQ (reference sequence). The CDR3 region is CASSFSGNTGELFF. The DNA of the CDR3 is TGTGCCAGCAGCTTCTCCGGAAACACCGGGGAGCTGTTTTTT. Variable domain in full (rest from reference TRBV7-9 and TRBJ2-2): DTGVSQNPRHKITKRGQNVTFRCDPISEHNRLYWYRQTLGQGPEFLTYFQNEAQLEKSRLLSDRFSAERPKGSFSTLEIQRTEQGDSAMYLCASSFSGNTGELFFGEGSRLTVL.

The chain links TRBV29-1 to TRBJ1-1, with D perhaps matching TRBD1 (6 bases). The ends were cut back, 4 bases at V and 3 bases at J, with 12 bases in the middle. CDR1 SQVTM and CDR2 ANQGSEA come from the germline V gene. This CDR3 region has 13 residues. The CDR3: CSVGSGADTEAFF. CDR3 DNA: TGCAGCGTTGGTTCGGGGGCCGACACTGAAGCTTTCTTT.

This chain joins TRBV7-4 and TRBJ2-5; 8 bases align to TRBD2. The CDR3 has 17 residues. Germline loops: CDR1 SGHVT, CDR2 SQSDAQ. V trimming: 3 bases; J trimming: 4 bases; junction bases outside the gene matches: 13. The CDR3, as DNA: TGTGCCAGCAGCTTGTGGGGGCTAGCGGGCTGGCGAGAGACCCAGTACTTC. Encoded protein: CASSLWGLAGWRETQYF.

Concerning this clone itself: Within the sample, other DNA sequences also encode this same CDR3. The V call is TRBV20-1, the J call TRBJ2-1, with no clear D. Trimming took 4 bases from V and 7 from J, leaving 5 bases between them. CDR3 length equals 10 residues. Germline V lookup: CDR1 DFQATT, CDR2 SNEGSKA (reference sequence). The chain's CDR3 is CSAIRNEQFF. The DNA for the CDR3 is TGCAGTGCTATTAGAAATGAGCAGTTCTTC.

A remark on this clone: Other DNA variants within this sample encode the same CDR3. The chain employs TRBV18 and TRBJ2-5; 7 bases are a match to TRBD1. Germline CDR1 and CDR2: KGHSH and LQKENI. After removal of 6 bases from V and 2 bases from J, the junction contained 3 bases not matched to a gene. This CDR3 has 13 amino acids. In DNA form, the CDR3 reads TGTGCCAGCTCTCGACAGGGACAAGAGACCCAGTACTTC. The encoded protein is CASSRQGQETQYF.

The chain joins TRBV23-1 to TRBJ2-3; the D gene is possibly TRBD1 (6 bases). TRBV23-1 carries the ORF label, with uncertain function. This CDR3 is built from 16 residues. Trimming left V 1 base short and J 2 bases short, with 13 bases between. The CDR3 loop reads CASSQWGHRNTDTQYF. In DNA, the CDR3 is TGCGCCAGCAGTCAATGGGGACACCGTAACACAGATACGCAGTATTTT.

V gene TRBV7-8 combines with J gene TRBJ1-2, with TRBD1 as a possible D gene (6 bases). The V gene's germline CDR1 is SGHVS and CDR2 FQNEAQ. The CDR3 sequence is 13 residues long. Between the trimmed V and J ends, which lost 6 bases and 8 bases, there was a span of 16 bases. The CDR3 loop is CASSTNQGSGYTF. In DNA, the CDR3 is TGTGCCAGCAGTACGAATCAGGGGTCCGGCTACACCTTC.

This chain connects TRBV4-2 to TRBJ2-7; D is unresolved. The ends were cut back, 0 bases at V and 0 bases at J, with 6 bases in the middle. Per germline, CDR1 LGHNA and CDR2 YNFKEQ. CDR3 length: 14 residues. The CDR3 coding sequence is TGTGCCAGCAGCCAAGATACGGTCTCCTACGAGCAGTACTTC. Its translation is CASSQDTVSYEQYF.

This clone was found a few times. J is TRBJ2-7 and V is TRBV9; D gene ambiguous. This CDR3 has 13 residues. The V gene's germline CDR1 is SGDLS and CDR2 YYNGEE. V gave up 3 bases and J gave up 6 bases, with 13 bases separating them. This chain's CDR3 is CASSGPQSVEQYF. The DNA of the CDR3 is TGTGCCAGCAGCGGACCACAGAGCGTCGAGCAGTACTTC.

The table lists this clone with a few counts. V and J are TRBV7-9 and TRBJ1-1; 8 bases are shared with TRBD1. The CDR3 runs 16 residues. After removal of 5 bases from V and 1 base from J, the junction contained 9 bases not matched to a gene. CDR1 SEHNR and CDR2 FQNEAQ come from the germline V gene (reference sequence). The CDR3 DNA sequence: TGTGCCAGCAGCCCAGTGGGGACAGGAGGGAACACTGAAGCTTTCTTT. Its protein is CASSPVGTGGNTEAFF.

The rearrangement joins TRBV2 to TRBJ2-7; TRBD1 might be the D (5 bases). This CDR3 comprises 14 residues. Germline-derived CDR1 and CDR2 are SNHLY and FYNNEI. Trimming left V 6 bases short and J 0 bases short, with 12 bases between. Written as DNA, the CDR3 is TGTGCCAGCAGGGGGCGGACGAGCTCCTACGAGCAGTACTTC. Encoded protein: CASRGRTSSYEQYF.

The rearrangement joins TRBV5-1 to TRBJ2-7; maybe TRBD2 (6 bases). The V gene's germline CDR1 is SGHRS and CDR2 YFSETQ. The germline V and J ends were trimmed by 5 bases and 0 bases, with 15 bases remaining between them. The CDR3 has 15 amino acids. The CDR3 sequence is CASSPLVGGSYEQYF. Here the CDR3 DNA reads TGCGCCAGCAGTCCTCTGGTGGGGGGCTCCTACGAGCAGTACTTC.

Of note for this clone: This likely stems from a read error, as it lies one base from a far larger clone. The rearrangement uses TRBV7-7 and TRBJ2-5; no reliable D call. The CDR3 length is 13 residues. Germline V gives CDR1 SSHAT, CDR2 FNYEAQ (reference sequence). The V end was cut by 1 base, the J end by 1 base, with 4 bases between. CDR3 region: CASSLGTQETQYF. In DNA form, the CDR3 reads TGTGCCAGCAGCTTAGGGACCCAAGAGACCCAGTACTTC.

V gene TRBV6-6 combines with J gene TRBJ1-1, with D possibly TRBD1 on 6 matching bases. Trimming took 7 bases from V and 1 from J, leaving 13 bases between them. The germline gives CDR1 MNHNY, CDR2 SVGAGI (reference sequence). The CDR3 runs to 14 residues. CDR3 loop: CASTPQGGNTEAFF. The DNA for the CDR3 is TGTGCCAGCACCCCACAGGGAGGGAACACTGAAGCTTTCTTT.

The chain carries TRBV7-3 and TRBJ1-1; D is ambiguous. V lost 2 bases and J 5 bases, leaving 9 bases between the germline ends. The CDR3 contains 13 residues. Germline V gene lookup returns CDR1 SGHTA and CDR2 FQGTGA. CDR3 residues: CASSLYEGTEAFF. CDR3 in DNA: TGTGCCAGCAGCTTATACGAGGGAACTGAAGCTTTCTTT.

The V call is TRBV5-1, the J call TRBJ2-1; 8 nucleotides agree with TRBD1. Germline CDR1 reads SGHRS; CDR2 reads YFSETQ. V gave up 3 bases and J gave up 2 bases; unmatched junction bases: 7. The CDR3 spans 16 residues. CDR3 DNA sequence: TGCGCCAGCAGCTCCGGTTTGACAGGGGCCTACAATGAGCAGTTCTTC. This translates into CASSSGLTGAYNEQFF.